This T cell receptor beta chain was sequenced for a study of blood T cells in healthy people across ages. V was pared by 5 bases and J by 1 base, with 14 bases between. The CDR3 totals 15 residues. The germline V gene encodes CDR1 KGHSH and CDR2 LQKENI. Study-level findings and limits: The unsorted PBMCs prevented any conclusive comparison of naive versus antigen-experienced cells. Roughly linear age-related decline in beta diversity appeared, significant by age 40. Naive T cell percentage strongly correlated with TCR beta diversity.

Primed by a sample-barcoded 5' primer and a J-beta primer mix, a second PCR proceeded for about 7 to 11 cycles. Researchers report that each sample yielded at least 2.5 million CDR3-containing paired-end reads. MiXCR, applied by TCRdb to the 5' RACE reads, yields one record per CDR3 protein. The sample includes about 730,000 distinct CDR3 sequences, approximately 43% of them seen just once. In regard to this clonotype: The antigen remains undetermined.

The chain recombines TRBV18 with TRBJ1-1; possible D gene TRBD1, 6 bases. The receptor's source is a woman in her fifties or sixties in good health. Material: blood. The CDR3 spells CASSSTGTRNTEAFF. The CDR3 nucleotides are TGTGCCAGCTCAAGTACCGGGACAAGGAACACTGAAGCTTTCTTT.